This T cell receptor (beta chain) was sequenced during a study of cytomegalovirus exposure and HLA in healthy donors. The germline CDR1 and CDR2 sequences are SGHVS and FNYEAQ. This CDR3 has 16 residues. With V trimmed by 0 bases and J by 4 bases, 6 bases remained unmatched. Clones were sequenced by immunoSEQ multiplex PCR, and TCRdb holds only the in-frame ones, with some missing. In the table there are 150,000 to 200,000 clones, roughly 86% of which are singletons. Study-wide results and caveats: Rare TCR sequences predominated, though certain public TCRs were found in many donors.

In the case of this clone: The antigen is unknown.

The sequencing sample was made of PBMCs. The TCR originated in a woman between 18 and 29 years old in good health and CMV-seronegative. The chain carries TRBV7-6 and TRBJ2-7, with 10 bases fitting TRBD2. This chain's CDR3 is CASSLAVGTSVYEQYF. CDR3 bases: TGTGCCAGCAGCTTAGCCGTCGGGACTAGCGTATACGAGCAGTACTTC.